This TCR beta chain was sequenced for a study of long-term antiretroviral therapy in people with HIV. This clone appeared a few times. At the survey level, the v3.0 immunoSEQ assay was run. This table comes from immunoSEQ multiplex PCR, and its TCRdb copy is limited to in-frame clones, with some not included. The sample consists of about 25,000 clones, almost 80% of them appearing once. CDR1 is SGHRS and CDR2 is YFSETQ in the germline V gene. The CDR3 is 13 amino acids. Trimming shortened V by 3 bases and J by 6 bases, and 13 bases separated the two germline ends. The genes are TRBV5-1 and TRBJ2-7; TRBD2 might be the D (5 bases). The receptor comes from a man younger than 40 with HIV. The sample here was unsorted PBMCs, taken 2.1 years after starting antiretroviral therapy. CDR3 in DNA: TGCGCCAGCAGCTCATACTCCGGACTCGAGCAGTACTTC. Amino acids: CASSSYSGLEQYF.